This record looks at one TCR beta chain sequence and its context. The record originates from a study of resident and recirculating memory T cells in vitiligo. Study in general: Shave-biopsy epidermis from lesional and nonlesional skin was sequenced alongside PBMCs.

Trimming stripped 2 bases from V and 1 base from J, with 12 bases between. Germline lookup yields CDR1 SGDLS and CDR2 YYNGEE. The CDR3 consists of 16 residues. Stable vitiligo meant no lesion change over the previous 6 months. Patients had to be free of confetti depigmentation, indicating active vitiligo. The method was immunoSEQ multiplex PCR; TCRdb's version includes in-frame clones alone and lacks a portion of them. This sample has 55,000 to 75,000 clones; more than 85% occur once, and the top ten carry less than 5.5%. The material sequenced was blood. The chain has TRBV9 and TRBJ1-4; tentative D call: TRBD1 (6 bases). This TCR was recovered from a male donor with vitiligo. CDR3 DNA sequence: TGTGCCAGCAGCGTCGGGGGGCTAATAACTAATGAAAAACTGTTTTTT. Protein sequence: CASSVGGLITNEKLFF.